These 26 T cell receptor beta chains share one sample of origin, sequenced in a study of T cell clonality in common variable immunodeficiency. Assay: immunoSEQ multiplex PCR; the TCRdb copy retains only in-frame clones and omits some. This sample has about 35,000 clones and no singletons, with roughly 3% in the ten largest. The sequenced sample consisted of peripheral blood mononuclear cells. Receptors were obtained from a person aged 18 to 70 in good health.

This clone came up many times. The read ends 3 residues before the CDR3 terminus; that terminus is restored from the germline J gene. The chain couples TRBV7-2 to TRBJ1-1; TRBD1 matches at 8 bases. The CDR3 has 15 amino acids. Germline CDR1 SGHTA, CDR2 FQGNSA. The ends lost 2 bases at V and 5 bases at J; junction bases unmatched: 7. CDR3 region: CASSLSGGTGTEAFF. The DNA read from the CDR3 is TGTGCCAGCAGCTTATCAGGGGGCACCGGTACTGAA.

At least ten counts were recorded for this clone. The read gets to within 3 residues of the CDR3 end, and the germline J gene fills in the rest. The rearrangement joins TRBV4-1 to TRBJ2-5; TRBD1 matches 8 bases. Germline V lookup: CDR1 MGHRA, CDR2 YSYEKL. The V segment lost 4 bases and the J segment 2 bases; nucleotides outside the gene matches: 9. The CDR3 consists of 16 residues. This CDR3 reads CASSRTPGGSQETQYF. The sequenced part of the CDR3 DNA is TGCGCCAGCAGCCGGACCCCAGGGGGCTCACAAGAGACC.

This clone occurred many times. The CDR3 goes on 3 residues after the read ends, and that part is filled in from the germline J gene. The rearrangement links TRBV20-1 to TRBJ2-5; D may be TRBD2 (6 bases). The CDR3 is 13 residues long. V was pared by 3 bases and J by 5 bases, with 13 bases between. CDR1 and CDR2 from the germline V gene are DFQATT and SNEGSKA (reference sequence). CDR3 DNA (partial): TGCAGTGCTAGTCGTACTAGCCATGAGACC. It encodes CSASRTSHET. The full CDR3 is CSASRTSHETQYF.

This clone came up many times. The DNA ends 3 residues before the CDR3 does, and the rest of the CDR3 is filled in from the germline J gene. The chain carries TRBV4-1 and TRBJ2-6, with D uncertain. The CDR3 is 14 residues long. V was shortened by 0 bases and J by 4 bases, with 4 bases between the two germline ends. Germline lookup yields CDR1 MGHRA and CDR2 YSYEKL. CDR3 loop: CASSQDLGANVLTF. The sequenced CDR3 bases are TGCGCCAGCAGCCAAGACTTGGGGGCCAACGTC.

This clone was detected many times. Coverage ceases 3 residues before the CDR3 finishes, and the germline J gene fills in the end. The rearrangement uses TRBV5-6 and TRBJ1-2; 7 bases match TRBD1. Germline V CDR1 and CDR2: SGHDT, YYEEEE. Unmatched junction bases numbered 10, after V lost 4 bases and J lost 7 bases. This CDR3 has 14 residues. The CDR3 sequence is CASSPTRGLVGYTF. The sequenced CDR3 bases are TGTGCCAGCAGCCCCACAAGGGGGCTGGTTGGC.

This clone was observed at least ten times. The CDR3 bases that were read are TGCGCCAGCAGCTTGGTAGCGGGAGGGCCTGACGAG. It translates to CASSLVAGGPDE. The CDR3, in full, reads CASSLVAGGPDEQYF. The chain joins TRBV5-1 to TRBJ2-7, with TRBD2 matching over 11 bases. The read is 3 residues too short to cover the CDR3 end, so that end is filled in from the germline J gene. CDR3 size: 15 residues. V trimming: 0 bases; J trimming: 5 bases; junction bases outside the gene matches: 4. Germline CDR1 is SGHRS and CDR2 is YFSETQ.

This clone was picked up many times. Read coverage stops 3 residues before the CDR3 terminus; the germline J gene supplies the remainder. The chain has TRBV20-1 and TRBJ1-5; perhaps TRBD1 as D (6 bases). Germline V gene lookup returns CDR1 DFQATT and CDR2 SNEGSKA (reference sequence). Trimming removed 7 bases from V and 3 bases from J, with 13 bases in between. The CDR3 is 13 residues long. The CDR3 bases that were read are TGCAGTGTTCCAGACAGGACCAATCAGCCC. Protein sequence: CSVPDRTNQP. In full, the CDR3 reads CSVPDRTNQPQHF.

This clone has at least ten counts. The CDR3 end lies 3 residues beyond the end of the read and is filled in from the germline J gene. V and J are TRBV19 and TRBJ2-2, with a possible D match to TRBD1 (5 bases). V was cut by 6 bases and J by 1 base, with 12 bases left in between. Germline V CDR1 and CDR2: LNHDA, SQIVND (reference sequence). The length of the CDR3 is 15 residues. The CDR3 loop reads CASRMTAQNTGELFF. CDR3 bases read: TGTGCCAGTAGGATGACAGCCCAGAACACCGGGGAG.

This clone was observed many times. The CDR3 DNA, read in part, is TGTGCCATCAGTGGGGCTCCGGGACAGAGCTACGAG. It specifies CAISGAPGQSYE. The whole CDR3 is CAISGAPGQSYEQYF. V gene TRBV10-3 combines with J gene TRBJ2-7, with 7 bases aligning to TRBD1. The read ends 3 residues early relative to the CDR3; the germline J gene fills the gap. The V segment lost 4 bases and the J segment 3 bases; nucleotides outside the gene matches: 9. Germline values: CDR1 ENHRY, CDR2 SYGVKD. The CDR3 runs 15 residues.

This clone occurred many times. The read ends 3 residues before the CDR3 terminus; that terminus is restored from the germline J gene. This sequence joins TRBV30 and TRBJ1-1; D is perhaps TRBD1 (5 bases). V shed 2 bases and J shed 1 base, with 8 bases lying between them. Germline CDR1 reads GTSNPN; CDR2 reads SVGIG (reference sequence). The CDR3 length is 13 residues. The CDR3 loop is CAWSPGENTEAFF. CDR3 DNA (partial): TGTGCCTGGAGTCCGGGGGAGAACACTGAA.

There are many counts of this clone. CDR3 amino acids: CASSYSAVLDYEQYF. The part of the CDR3 DNA that was read is TGTGCCAGCAGTTACTCGGCGGTCCTCGACTACGAG. This rearrangement joins TRBV6-2 or TRBV6-3 to TRBJ2-7; D call uncertain. The read comes to an end 3 residues before the CDR3 does, leaving the germline J gene to fill in the end. The V gene lost 0 bases and the J gene lost 3 bases, with 12 bases spanning the gap. Looked up from germline, CDR1 is MNHEY and CDR2 is SVGEGT. This CDR3 comprises 15 residues.

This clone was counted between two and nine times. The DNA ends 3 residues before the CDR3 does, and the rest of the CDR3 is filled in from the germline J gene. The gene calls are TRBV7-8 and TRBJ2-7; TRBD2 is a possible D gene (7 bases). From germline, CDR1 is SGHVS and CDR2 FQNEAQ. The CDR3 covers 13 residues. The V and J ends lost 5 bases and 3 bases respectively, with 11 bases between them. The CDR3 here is CASSLGGGYEQYF. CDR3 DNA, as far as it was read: TGTGCCAGCAGCCTAGGGGGGGGCTACGAG.

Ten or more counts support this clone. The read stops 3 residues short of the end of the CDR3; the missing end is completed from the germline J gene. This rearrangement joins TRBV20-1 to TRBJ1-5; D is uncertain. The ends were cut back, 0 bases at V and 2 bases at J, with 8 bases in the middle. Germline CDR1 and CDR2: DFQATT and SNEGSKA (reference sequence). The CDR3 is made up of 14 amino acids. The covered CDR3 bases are TGCAGTGCTAGAGATCAGCGCGGCAATCAGCCC. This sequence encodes CSARDQRGNQP. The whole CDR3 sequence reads CSARDQRGNQPQHF.

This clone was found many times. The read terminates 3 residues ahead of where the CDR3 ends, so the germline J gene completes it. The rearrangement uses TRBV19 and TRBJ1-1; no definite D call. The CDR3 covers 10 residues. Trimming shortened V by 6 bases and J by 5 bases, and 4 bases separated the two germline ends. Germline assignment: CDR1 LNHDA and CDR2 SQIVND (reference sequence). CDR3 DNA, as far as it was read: TGTGCCAGTAGGCGTACTGAA. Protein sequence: CASRRTE. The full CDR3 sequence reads CASRRTEAFF.

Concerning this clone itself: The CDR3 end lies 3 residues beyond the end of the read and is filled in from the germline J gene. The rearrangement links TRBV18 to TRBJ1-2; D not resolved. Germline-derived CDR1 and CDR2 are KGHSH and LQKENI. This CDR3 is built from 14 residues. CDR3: CASSPPFGTDTYTF. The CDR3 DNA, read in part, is TGTGCCAGCTCACCACCCTTCGGCACAGATACC.

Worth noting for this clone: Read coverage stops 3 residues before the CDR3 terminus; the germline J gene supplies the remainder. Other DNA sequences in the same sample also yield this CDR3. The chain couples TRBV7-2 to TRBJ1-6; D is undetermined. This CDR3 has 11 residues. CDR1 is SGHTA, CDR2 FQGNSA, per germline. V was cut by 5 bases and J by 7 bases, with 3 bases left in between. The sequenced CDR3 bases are TGTGCCAGCAGCCTAAATTCACCC. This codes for CASSLNSP. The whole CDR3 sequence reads CASSLNSPLHF.

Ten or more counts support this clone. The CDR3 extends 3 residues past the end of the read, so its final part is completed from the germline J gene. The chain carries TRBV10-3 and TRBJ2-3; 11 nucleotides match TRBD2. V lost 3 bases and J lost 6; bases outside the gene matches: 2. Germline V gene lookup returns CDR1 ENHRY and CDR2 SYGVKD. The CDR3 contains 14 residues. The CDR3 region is CAISELAGDDTQYF. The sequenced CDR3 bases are TGTGCCATCAGTGAACTAGCGGGAGACGATACG.

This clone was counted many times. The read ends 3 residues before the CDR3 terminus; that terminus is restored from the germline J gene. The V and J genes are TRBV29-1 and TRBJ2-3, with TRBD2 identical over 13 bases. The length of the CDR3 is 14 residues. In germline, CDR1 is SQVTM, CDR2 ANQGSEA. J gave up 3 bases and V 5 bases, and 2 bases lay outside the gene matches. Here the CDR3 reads CSVRTSGRTDTQYF. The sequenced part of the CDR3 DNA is TGCAGCGTTAGGACTAGCGGGAGAACAGATACG.

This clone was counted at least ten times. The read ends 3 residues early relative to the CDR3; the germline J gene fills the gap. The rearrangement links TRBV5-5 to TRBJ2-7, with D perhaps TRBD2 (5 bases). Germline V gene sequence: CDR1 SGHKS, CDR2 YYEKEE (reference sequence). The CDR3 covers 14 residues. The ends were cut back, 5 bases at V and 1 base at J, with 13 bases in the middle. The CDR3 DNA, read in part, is TGTGCCAGCAGTTGGCTAGCCGGTTCCTACGAG. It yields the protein CASSWLAGSYE. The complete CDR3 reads CASSWLAGSYEQYF.

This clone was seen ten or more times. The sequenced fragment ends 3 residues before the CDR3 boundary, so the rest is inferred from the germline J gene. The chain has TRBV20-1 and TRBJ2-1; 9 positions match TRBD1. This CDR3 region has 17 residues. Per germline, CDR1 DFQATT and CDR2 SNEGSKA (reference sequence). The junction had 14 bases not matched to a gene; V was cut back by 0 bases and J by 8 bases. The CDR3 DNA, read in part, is TGCAGTGCTAGAGATATAGGACAGGGGCGGTTTAAGGATGAG. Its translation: CSARDIGQGRFKDE. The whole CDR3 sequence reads CSARDIGQGRFKDEQFF.

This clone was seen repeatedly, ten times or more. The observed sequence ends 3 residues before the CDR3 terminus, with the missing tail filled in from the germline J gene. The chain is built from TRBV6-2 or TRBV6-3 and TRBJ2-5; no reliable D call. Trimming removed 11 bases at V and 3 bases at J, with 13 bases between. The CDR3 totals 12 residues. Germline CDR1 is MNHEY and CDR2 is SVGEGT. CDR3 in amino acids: CAAGRQEETQYF. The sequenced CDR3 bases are TGTGCCGCTGGCCGACAAGAAGAGACC.

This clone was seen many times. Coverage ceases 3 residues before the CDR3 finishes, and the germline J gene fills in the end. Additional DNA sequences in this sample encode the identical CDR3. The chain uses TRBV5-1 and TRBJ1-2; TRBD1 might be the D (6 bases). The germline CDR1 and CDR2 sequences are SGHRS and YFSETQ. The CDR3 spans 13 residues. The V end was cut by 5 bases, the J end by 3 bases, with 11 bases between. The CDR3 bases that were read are TGCGCCAGCAGTTCTGCAGGGGACTATGGC. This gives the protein CASSSAGDYG. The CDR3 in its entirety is CASSSAGDYGYTF.

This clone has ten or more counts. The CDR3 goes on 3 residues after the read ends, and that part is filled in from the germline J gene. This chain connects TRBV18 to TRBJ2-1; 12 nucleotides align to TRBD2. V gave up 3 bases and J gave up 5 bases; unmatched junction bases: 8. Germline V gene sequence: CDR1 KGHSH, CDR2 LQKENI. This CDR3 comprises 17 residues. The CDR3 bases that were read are TGTGCCAGCTCACCGCCCCTACTAGCGGGAGGTAACAATGAG. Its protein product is CASSPPLLAGGNNE. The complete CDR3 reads CASSPPLLAGGNNEQFF.

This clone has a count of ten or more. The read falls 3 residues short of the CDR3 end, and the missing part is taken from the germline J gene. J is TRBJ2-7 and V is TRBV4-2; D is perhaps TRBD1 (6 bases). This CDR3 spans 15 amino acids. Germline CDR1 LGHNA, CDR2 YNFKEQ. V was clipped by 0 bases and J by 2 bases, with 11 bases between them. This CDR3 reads CASSQDGQPTYEQYF. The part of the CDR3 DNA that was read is TGTGCCAGCAGCCAAGATGGACAGCCGACCTACGAG.

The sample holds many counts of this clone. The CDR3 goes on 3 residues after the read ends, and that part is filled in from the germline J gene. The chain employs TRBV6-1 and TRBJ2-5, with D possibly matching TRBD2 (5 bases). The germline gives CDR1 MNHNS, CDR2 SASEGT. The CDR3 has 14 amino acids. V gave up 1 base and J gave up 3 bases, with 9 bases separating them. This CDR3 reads CASSEGTYKETQYF. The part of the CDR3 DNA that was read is TGTGCCAGCAGTGAAGGGACTTACAAAGAGACC.

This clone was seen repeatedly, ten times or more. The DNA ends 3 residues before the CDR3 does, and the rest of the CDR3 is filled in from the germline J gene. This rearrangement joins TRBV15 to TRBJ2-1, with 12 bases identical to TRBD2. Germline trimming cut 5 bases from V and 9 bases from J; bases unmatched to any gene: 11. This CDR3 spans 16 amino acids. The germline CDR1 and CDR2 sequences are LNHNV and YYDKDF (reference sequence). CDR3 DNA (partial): TGTGCCACCAGCGCTTCTCGACTAGCGGGAGAAACTGAG. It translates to CATSASRLAGETE. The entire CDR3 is CATSASRLAGETEQFF.